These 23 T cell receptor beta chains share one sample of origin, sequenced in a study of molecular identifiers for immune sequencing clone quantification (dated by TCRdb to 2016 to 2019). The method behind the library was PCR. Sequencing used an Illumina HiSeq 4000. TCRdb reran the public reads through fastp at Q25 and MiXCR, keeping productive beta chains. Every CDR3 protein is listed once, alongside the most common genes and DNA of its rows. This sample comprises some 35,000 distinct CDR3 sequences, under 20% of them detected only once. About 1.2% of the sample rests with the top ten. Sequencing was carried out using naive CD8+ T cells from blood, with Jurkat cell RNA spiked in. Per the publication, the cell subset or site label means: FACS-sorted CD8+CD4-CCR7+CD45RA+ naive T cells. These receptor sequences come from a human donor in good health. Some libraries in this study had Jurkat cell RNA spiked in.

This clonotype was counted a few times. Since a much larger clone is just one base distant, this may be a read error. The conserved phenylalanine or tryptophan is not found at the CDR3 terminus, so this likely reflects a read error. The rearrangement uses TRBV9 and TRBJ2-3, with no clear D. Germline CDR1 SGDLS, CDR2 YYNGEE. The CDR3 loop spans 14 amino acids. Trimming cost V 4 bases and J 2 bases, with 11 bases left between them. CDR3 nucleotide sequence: TGTGCCAGCAGCTCACAGACCGACACAGATACGCAGTATCTT. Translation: CASSSQTDTDTQYL.

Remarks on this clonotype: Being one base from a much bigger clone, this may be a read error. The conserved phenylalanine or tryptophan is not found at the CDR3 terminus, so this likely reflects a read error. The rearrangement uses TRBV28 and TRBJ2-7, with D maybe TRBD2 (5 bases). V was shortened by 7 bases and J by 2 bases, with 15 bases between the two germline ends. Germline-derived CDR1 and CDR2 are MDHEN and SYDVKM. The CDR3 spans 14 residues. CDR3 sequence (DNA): TGTGCCAGCACCTCGGGGAGAAACCCCTACGAGCAGTACCTC. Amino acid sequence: CASTSGRNPYEQYL.

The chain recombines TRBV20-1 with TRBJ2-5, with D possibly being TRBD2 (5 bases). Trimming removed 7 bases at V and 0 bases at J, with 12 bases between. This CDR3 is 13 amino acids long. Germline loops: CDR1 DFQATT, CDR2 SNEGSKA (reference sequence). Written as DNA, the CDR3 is TGCAGTGTTACGGACTTGAACCAAGAGACCCAGTACTTC. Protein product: CSVTDLNQETQYF.

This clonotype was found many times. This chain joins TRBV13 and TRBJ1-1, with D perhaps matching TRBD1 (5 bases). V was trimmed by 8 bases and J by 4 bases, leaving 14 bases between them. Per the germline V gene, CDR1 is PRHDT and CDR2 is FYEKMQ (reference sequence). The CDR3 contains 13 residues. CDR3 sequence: CASAGGGTTEAFF. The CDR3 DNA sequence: TGTGCCAGCGCGGGGGGGGGTACCACTGAAGCTTTCTTT.

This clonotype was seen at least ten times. The CDR3 sequence: CASSLGGPGSTEAFF. The CDR3 nucleotides read TGTGCCAGCAGCCTCGGGGGGCCGGGGAGCACTGAAGCTTTCTTT. The chain recombines TRBV7-9 with TRBJ1-1, with a possible D match to TRBD1 (6 bases). The germline gives CDR1 SEHNR, CDR2 FQNEAQ (reference sequence). There are 15 residues in the CDR3. Between the trimmed V and J ends, which lost 5 bases and 4 bases, there was a span of 17 bases.

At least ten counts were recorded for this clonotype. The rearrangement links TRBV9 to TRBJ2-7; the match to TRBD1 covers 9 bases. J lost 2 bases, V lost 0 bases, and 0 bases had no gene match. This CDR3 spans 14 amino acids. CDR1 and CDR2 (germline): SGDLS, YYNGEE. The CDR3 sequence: CASSVGTGAYEQYF. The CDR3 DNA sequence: TGTGCCAGCAGCGTAGGGACAGGGGCCTACGAGCAGTACTTC. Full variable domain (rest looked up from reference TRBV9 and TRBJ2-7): DSGVTQTPKHLITATGQRVTLRCSPRSGDLSVYWYQQSLDQGLQFLIQYYNGEERAKGNILERFSAQQFPDLHSELNLSSLELGDSALYFCASSVGTGAYEQYFGPGTRLTVT.

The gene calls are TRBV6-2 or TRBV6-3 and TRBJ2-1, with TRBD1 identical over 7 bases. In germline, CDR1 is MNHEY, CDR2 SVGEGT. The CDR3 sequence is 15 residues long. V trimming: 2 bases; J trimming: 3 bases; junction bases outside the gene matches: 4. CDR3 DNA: TGTGCCAGCAGTTACGAGGCAGGGGGCTACAATGAGCAGTTCTTC. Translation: CASSYEAGGYNEQFF.

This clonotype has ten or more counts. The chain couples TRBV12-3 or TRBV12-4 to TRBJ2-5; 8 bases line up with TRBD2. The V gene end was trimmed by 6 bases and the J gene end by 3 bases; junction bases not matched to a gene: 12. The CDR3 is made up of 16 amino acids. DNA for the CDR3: TGTGCCAGCAGACCCGGGACTAGTCTCGTTGAAGAGACCCAGTACTTC. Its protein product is CASRPGTSLVEETQYF.

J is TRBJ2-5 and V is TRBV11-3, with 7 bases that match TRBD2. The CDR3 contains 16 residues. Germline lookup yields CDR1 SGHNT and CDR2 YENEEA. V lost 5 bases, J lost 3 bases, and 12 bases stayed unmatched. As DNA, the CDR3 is TGTGCCAGCAGCACGCGGGACGGGGGGACGAAAGAGACCCAGTACTTC. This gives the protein CASSTRDGGTKETQYF.

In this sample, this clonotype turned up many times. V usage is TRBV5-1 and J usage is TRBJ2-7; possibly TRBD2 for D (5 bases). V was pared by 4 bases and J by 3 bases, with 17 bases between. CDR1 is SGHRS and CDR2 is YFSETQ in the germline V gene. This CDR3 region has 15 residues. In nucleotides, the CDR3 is TGCGCCAGCAGCCCACCCCCGGGGAGCCACTACGAGCAGTACTTC. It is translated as CASSPPPGSHYEQYF.

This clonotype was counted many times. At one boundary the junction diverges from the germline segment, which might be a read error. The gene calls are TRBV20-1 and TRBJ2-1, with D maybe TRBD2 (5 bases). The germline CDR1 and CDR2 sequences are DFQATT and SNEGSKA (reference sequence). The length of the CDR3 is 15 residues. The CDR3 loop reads CSARGLFHPYNEQFF. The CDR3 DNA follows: TGCAGTGCCAGAGGGCTATTCCACCCCTACAATGAGCAGTTCTTC.

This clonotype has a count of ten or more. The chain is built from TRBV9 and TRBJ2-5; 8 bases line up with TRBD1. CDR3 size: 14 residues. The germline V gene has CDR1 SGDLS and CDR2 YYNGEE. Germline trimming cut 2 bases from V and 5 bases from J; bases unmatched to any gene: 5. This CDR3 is CASSVSGGVETQYF. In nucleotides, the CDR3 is TGTGCCAGCAGCGTTTCAGGGGGCGTCGAGACCCAGTACTTC.

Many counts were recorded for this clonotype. CDR3 sequence: CASSQDTPTANTGELFF. Here the CDR3 DNA reads TGTGCCAGCAGCCAAGACACCCCTACTGCGAACACCGGGGAGCTGTTTTTT. This chain links TRBV7-6 with TRBJ2-2; D call uncertain. The CDR3 runs 17 residues. CDR1 is SGHVS and CDR2 is FNYEAQ in the germline V gene. Trimming removed 5 bases from V and 0 bases from J, with 16 bases in between.

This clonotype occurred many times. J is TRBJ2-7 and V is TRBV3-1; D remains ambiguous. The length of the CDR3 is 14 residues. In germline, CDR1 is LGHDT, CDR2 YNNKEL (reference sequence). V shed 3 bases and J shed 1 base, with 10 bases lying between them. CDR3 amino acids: CASSHWGPSYEQYF. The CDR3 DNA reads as TGTGCCAGCAGCCACTGGGGTCCGTCCTACGAGCAGTACTTC.

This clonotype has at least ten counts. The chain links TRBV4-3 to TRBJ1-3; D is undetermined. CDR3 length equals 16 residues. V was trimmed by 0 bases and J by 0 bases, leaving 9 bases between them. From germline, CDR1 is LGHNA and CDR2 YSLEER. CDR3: CASSQESSRSGNTIYF. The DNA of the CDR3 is TGCGCCAGCAGCCAAGAATCCTCCCGCTCTGGAAACACCATATATTTT.

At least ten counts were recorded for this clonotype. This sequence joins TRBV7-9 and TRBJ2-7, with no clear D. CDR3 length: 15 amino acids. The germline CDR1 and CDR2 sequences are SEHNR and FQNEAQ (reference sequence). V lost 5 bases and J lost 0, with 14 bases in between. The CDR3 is CASSTGTASSYEQYF. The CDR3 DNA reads TGTGCCAGCAGCACCGGTACGGCGAGCTCCTACGAGCAGTACTTC.

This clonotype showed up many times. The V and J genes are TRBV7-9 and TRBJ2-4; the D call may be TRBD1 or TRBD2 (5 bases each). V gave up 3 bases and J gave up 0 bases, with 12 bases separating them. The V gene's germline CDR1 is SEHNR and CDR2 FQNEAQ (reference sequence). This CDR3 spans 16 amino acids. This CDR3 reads CASSFSGDVAKNIQYF. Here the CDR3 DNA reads TGTGCCAGCAGCTTCTCTGGGGACGTAGCCAAAAACATTCAGTACTTC.

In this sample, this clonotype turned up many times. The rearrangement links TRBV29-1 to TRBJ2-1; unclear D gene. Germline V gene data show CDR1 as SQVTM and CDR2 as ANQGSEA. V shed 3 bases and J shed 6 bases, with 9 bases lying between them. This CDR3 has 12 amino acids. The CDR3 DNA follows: TGCAGCGTTGAGCAGGATGTCAATGAGCAGTTCTTC. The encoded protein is CSVEQDVNEQFF.

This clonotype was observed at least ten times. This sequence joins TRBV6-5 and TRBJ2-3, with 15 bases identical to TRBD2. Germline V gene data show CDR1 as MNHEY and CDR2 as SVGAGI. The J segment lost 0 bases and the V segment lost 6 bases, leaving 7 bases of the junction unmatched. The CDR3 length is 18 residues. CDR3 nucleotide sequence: TGTGCCAGCAGCCCCGGACTAGCGGGAGGGACTAGCACAGATACGCAGTATTTT. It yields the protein CASSPGLAGGTSTDTQYF.

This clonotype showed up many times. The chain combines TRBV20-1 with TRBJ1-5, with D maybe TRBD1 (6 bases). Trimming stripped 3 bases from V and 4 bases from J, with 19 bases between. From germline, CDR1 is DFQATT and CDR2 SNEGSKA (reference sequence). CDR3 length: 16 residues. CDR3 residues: CSARSLTGIGNQPQHF. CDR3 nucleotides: TGCAGTGCTAGGAGTTTGACAGGAATTGGTAATCAGCCCCAGCATTTT.

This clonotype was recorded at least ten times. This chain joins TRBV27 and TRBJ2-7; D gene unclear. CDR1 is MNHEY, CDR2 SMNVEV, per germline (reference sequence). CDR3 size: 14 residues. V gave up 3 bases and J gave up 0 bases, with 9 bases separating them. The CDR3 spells CASSFSGSSYEQYF. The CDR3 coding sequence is TGTGCCAGCAGTTTCTCCGGCAGCTCCTACGAGCAGTACTTC.

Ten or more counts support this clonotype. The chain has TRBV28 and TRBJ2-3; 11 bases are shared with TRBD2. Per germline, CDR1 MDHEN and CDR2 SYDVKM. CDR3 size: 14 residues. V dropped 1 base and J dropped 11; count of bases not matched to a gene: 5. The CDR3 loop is CASSLSLAGGLQYF. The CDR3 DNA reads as TGTGCCAGCAGTTTATCGCTAGCGGGGGGTCTGCAGTATTTT.

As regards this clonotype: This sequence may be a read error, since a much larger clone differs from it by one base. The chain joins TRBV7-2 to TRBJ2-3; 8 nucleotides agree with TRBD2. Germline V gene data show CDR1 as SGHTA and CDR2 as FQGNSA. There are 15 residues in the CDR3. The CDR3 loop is CAGSGSGASTDTQYF. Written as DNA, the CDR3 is TGTGCCGGCAGCGGTAGCGGGGCTAGCACAGATACGCAGTATTTT. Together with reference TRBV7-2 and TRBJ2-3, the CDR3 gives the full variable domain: GAGVSQSPSNKVTEKGKDVELRCDPISGHTALYWYRQSLGQGLEFLIYFQGNSAPDKSGLPSDRFSAERTGGSVSTLTIQRTQQEDSAVYLCAGSGSGASTDTQYFGPGTRLTVL.